The 27 T cell receptor beta chains below were found in one sample sequenced in a study of T-cell reconstitution after alpha-beta-depleted transplantation in children. Researchers prepared the TCRbeta library using unique molecular identifiers, the study reports. TCRdb re-analysed the PCR reads in MiXCR, keeping a single row per CDR3 protein. This table holds about 600,000 distinct CDR3 sequences, 10% to 15% found once. Here the sequenced sample was PBMCs, mostly from graft donor cells, taken 360 days after TCRalphabeta/CD19-depleted stem cell transplant. These TCRs come from a male patient between 10 and 17 years old who had a stem cell transplant for acute myeloid leukemia, so the T cells may come from the graft donor.

This clonotype was counted at least ten times. The CDR3 spells CASSLAQNTEAFF. The CDR3 DNA reads as TGTGCCAGCAGTTTAGCCCAGAACACTGAAGCTTTCTTT. The chain has TRBV27 and TRBJ1-1; no definite D call. Germline loops: CDR1 MNHEY, CDR2 SMNVEV (reference sequence). This CDR3 comprises 13 residues. The V gene lost 2 bases and the J gene lost 1 base, with 5 bases spanning the gap.

This clonotype was counted only a few times. The gene calls are TRBV29-1 and TRBJ2-5; 7 bases are a match to TRBD1. The V segment lost 6 bases and the J segment 4 bases; nucleotides outside the gene matches: 14. CDR3 length equals 15 residues. Germline V gene sequence: CDR1 SQVTM, CDR2 ANQGSEA. CDR3 loop: CSVSRDSSIGETQYF. The DNA for the CDR3 is TGCAGCGTGAGCCGGGACAGTAGTATCGGAGAGACCCAGTACTTC. Full variable domain (missing parts from reference TRBV29-1 and TRBJ2-5): SAVISQKPSRDICQRGTSLTIQCQVDSQVTMMFWYRQQPGQSLTLIATANQGSEATYESGFVIDKFPISRPNLTFSTLTVSNMSPEDSSIYLCSVSRDSSIGETQYFGPGTRLLVL.

This clonotype has more than one count but fewer than ten. The chain couples TRBV6-2 or TRBV6-3 to TRBJ2-1; 10 bases align to TRBD2. J gave up 4 bases and V 0 bases, and 6 bases lay outside the gene matches. The CDR3 sequence is 17 residues long. Germline V gene data show CDR1 as MNHEY and CDR2 as SVGEGT. The CDR3 region has the DNA TGTGCCAGCAGTTACTCGAGGACTAGCGGAGCGTACAATGAGCAGTTCTTC. Translating gives CASSYSRTSGAYNEQFF.

V is TRBV29-1 and J is TRBJ2-3, with D perhaps matching TRBD2 (6 bases). CDR3 length: 13 amino acids. The V end lost 4 bases, the J end lost 1 base, and 9 bases lay between the germline ends. Germline CDR1 reads SQVTM; CDR2 reads ANQGSEA. CDR3 loop: CSVGAGRTDTQYF. Written as DNA, the CDR3 is TGCAGCGTTGGGGCGGGACGCACAGATACGCAGTATTTT.

This clonotype was recorded many times. The V and J genes are TRBV7-8 and TRBJ2-7, with D possibly TRBD1 on 6 matching bases. Trimming pared 0 bases from V and 3 bases from J, leaving 15 bases between. The CDR3 consists of 16 residues. Germline-derived CDR1 and CDR2 are SGHVS and FQNEAQ. The CDR3 spells CASSLAQGGADYEQYF. As DNA, the CDR3 is TGTGCCAGCAGCTTAGCGCAAGGGGGAGCGGACTACGAGCAGTACTTC.

This clonotype was picked up a small number of times. The rearrangement links TRBV7-3 to TRBJ2-3; weak D call: TRBD1 (5 bases). The CDR3 extends over 15 amino acids. The V end lost 2 bases, the J end lost 6 bases, and 15 bases lay between the germline ends. Looked up from germline, CDR1 is SGHTA and CDR2 is FQGTGA. CDR3 nucleotides: TGTGCCAGCAGCTTATCCCCGACAGTCTCGGATACGCAGTATTTT. Amino acid sequence: CASSLSPTVSDTQYF.

In its sample, this clonotype was seen many times. This rearrangement joins TRBV9 to TRBJ1-3; no clear D gene. Germline CDR1 SGDLS, CDR2 YYNGEE. The CDR3 loop spans 17 amino acids. V gave up 0 bases and J gave up 2 bases, with 15 bases separating them. The CDR3 spells CASSVAFPGSTGNTIYF. The CDR3 nucleotides read TGTGCCAGCAGCGTAGCGTTCCCGGGGTCTACTGGAAACACCATATATTTT.

This chain links TRBV6-5 with TRBJ2-1; 9 bases fit TRBD2. This CDR3 spans 18 amino acids. V shed 2 bases and J 1 base; nucleotides not matched to a gene: 9. CDR1 MNHEY and CDR2 SVGAGI come from the germline V gene. The CDR3 protein is CASSYPFSSGGSYNEQFF. The CDR3, as DNA: TGTGCCAGCAGTTACCCCTTTTCGAGCGGGGGGTCCTACAATGAGCAGTTCTTC.

This clonotype was seen ten or more times. The chain combines TRBV19 with TRBJ2-3; D not resolved. V was shortened by 4 bases and J by 6 bases, with 5 bases between the two germline ends. The CDR3 sequence is 11 residues long. Germline CDR1 LNHDA, CDR2 SQIVND (reference sequence). CDR3 bases: TGTGCCAGTAGTAGGTGGGATACGCAGTATTTT. This encodes CASSRWDTQYF.

This clonotype was counted between two and nine times. J is TRBJ2-3 and V is TRBV6-4, with D possibly matching TRBD2 (5 bases). Germline loops: CDR1 MRHNA, CDR2 SNTAGT. The CDR3 has 15 amino acids. Deletions cut 6 bases from V and 4 bases from J, with 17 bases between. The chain's CDR3 is CASRLDSNGADTQYF. The CDR3 DNA reads TGTGCCAGCAGACTGGACTCTAACGGGGCAGATACGCAGTATTTT.

The chain joins TRBV12-3 or TRBV12-4 to TRBJ2-1; possible D gene TRBD2, 5 bases. Trimming removed 3 bases from V and 16 bases from J, with 25 bases in between. This CDR3 comprises 15 residues. Here the CDR3 reads CASSLAPILGSAAFF. The CDR3 DNA reads as TGTGCCAGCAGTTTGGCCCCGATTTTAGGGAGCGCCGCCTTCTTC.

This clonotype has a count of ten or more. The chain is built from TRBV7-8 and TRBJ2-4; D is possibly TRBD1 or TRBD2 (5 bases each). The germline V gene has CDR1 SGHVS and CDR2 FQNEAQ. Trimming removed 5 bases at V and 1 base at J, with 12 bases between. This CDR3 region has 15 residues. The CDR3 loop is CASSKTGPAKNIQYF. The DNA for the CDR3 is TGTGCCAGCAGCAAAACGGGACCGGCCAAAAACATTCAGTACTTC.

The chain links TRBV9 to TRBJ2-1; tentatively, D is TRBD2 (7 bases). CDR3 length: 20 residues. V was shortened by 3 bases and J by 2 bases, with 27 bases between the two germline ends. Looked up from germline, CDR1 is SGDLS and CDR2 is YYNGEE. The CDR3 bases are TGTGCCAGCAGCGCAGACCCGGGCCTCGTGACGGGGGGCACCTACAATGAGCAGTTCTTC. This sequence encodes CASSADPGLVTGGTYNEQFF.

The chain joins TRBV19 to TRBJ2-1, with 9 bases matching TRBD2. V shed 4 bases and J 7 bases; nucleotides not matched to a gene: 5. This CDR3 contains 14 residues. From germline, CDR1 is LNHDA and CDR2 SQIVND (reference sequence). CDR3 bases: TGTGCCAGTAGTAGAGAGCTAGCGGGAAATGAGCAGTTCTTC. Protein product: CASSRELAGNEQFF.

The chain joins TRBV20-1 to TRBJ2-3; D possibly corresponds to TRBD1 (5 bases). V gave up 5 bases and J gave up 8 bases, with 26 bases separating them. The V gene's germline CDR1 is DFQATT and CDR2 SNEGSKA (reference sequence). The CDR3 is made up of 16 amino acids. CDR3: CSAPREREGAFSTQYF. As DNA, the CDR3 is TGCAGTGCTCCTAGGGAAAGGGAAGGGGCATTTAGTACGCAGTATTTT.

This clonotype was found a few times. The V gene is TRBV6-5, the J gene TRBJ1-6, with a weak D call TRBD1 (5 bases). The CDR3 sequence is 17 residues long. Per germline, CDR1 MNHEY and CDR2 SVGAGI. V dropped 0 bases and J dropped 14 bases, with 23 bases sitting between them. CDR3 coding DNA: TGTGCCAGCAGTTACTCGAATCAGGACACTGCAATTAAATCCCTCCACTTT. Amino acids: CASSYSNQDTAIKSLHF.

In its sample, this clonotype was seen many times. The chain uses TRBV7-2 and TRBJ2-2; tentative D call: TRBD1 (6 bases). The CDR3 sequence is 13 residues long. V was cut by 2 bases and J by 8 bases, with 9 bases left in between. The V gene's germline CDR1 is SGHTA and CDR2 FQGNSA. In DNA, the CDR3 is TGTGCCAGCAGCTTATTTAGGGGGGGGGAGCTGTTTTTT. Translating gives CASSLFRGGELFF. Full variable domain (outside the CDR3, taken from reference TRBV7-2 and TRBJ2-2): GAGVSQSPSNKVTEKGKDVELRCDPISGHTALYWYRQSLGQGLEFLIYFQGNSAPDKSGLPSDRFSAERTGGSVSTLTIQRTQQEDSAVYLCASSLFRGGELFFGEGSRLTVL.

This clonotype was seen many times. The gene calls are TRBV29-1 and TRBJ1-1, with 8 bases matching TRBD1. The CDR3 is made up of 15 amino acids. The trim removed 7 bases at V and 3 bases at J, leaving 13 bases unmatched. Germline CDR1 and CDR2: SQVTM and ANQGSEA. CDR3 sequence reads: CSASDRVDVYTEAFF. The CDR3 DNA sequence: TGCAGCGCTTCGGACAGGGTGGACGTCTACACTGAAGCTTTCTTT.

This clonotype was counted at least ten times. CDR3 loop: CSVVEGAKNIQYF. CDR3 DNA: TGCAGCGTTGTTGAGGGGGCTAAAAACATTCAGTACTTC. The rearrangement links TRBV29-1 to TRBJ2-4; the match to TRBD1 covers 7 bases. CDR3 length: 13 amino acids. V gave up 4 bases and J gave up 4 bases; unmatched junction bases: 4. Germline V gives CDR1 SQVTM, CDR2 ANQGSEA.

This clonotype was observed once. The chain recombines TRBV6-2 or TRBV6-3 with TRBJ2-5, with D possibly being TRBD2 (6 bases). The CDR3 is 15 residues long. V gave up 5 bases and J gave up 1 base, with 14 bases separating them. Germline loops: CDR1 MNHEY, CDR2 SVGEGT. The CDR3 DNA reads as TGTGCCAGCAGTCTACTAGCTGAGGCCCAAGAGACCCAGTACTTC. Protein product: CASSLLAEAQETQYF.

V usage is TRBV14 and J usage is TRBJ2-3, with D unclear. V shed 1 base and J shed 9 bases, with 8 bases lying between them. CDR3 size: 12 residues. Germline V gene data show CDR1 as SGHDN and CDR2 as FVKESK. The CDR3, as DNA: TGTGCCAGCAGCCAAGGGCTGTGGACGCAGTATTTT. The encoded protein is CASSQGLWTQYF. The variable domain in full, with the rest retrieved from reference TRBV14 and TRBJ2-3, is EAGVTQFPSHSVIEKGQTVTLRCDPISGHDNLYWYRRVMGKEIKFLLHFVKESKQDESGMPNNRFLAERTGGTYSTLKVQPAELEDSGVYFCASSQGLWTQYFGPGTRLTVL.

This clonotype was observed a few times. The chain couples TRBV24-1 to TRBJ2-1, with a weak D call TRBD1 (6 bases). The germline V gene has CDR1 KGHDR and CDR2 SFDVKD. This CDR3 region has 18 residues. With 3 bases removed from V and 1 base from J, the gap between germline ends came to 18 bases. The CDR3 reads CATSDLHQDSRSYNEQFF. The CDR3 coding sequence is TGTGCCACCAGTGATCTACACCAGGACAGCCGATCCTACAATGAGCAGTTCTTC.

The rearrangement uses TRBV19 and TRBJ2-4; TRBD1 matches at 8 bases. The germline V gene has CDR1 LNHDA and CDR2 SQIVND (reference sequence). The CDR3 sequence is 15 residues long. Trimming took 5 bases from V and 6 from J; bases not matched to a gene: 9. The CDR3 spells CASSGPGQGRNIQYF. The CDR3 DNA is TGTGCCAGTAGTGGCCCAGGACAGGGCCGAAACATTCAGTACTTC.

In this sample, this clonotype turned up many times. V is TRBV27 and J is TRBJ2-7; D is tentatively TRBD1 or TRBD2 (5 bases each). The germline V gene has CDR1 MNHEY and CDR2 SMNVEV (reference sequence). Deletions cut 6 bases from V and 3 bases from J, with 15 bases between. The CDR3 is 14 residues long. The chain's CDR3 is CASRASGGVYEQYF. In nucleotides, the CDR3 is TGTGCCAGCAGGGCTTCTGGGGGAGTCTACGAGCAGTACTTC.

The rearrangement joins TRBV4-3 to TRBJ2-1, with 14 positions matching TRBD2. The germline gives CDR1 LGHNA, CDR2 YSLEER. Trimming cost V 0 bases and J 5 bases; bases outside gene matches: 6. The CDR3 length is 18 residues. The CDR3, as DNA: TGCGCCAGCAGCCAAGAAGGACTAGCGGGAGGCTATCACAATGAGCAGTTCTTC. The encoded protein is CASSQEGLAGGYHNEQFF.

The V gene is TRBV20-1, the J gene TRBJ2-3, with D perhaps TRBD1 or TRBD2 (5 bases each). From germline, CDR1 is DFQATT and CDR2 SNEGSKA (reference sequence). Trimming took off 1 base at V and 0 bases at J, with 17 bases between the two ends. The length of the CDR3 is 17 residues. CDR3 bases: TGCAGTGCTAGAGTCCGTCGGGACCTGAGAAGCACAGATACGCAGTATTTT. It codes for CSARVRRDLRSTDTQYF.

This clonotype was counted at least ten times. The CDR3: CASSLGPGPTYEQYF. The CDR3 bases are TGTGCCAGCAGCTTGGGGCCTGGCCCCACCTACGAGCAGTACTTC. The chain has TRBV7-2 and TRBJ2-7; TRBD1 might be the D (5 bases). The CDR3 length is 15 residues. CDR1 is SGHTA, CDR2 FQGNSA, per germline. Deletions cut 3 bases from V and 2 bases from J, with 14 bases between.